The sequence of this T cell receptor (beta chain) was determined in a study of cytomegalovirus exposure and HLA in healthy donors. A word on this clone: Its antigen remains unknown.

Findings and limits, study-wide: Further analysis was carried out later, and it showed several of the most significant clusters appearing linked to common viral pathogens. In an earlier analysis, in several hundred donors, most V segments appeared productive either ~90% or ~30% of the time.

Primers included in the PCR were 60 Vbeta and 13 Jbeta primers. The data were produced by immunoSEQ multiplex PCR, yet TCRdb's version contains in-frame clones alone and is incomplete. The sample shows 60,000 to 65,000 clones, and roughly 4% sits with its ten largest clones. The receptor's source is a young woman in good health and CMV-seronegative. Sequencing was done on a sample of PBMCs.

The CDR3 reads CASRSYSGNTIYF. As DNA, the CDR3 is TGTGCCAGCAGGAGCTACTCTGGAAACACCATATATTTT. V usage is TRBV25-1 and J usage is TRBJ1-3; D gene uncertain. V lost 6 bases and J lost 0, with 6 bases in between. In germline, CDR1 is MGHDK, CDR2 SYGVNS. The CDR3 loop spans 13 amino acids.